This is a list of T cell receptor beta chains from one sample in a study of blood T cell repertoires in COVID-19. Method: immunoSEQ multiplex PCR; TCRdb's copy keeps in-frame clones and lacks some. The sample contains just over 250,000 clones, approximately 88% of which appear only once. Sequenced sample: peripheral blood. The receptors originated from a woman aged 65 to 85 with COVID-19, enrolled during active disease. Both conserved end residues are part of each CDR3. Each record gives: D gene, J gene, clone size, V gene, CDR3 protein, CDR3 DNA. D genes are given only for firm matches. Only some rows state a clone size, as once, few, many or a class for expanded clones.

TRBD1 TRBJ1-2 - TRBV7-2 CASSSSQGARGYTF TGTGCCAGCAGCTCTTCACAGGGGGCGCGTGGCTACACCTTC
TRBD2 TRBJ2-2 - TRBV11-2 CASSLPSGRTGELFF TGTGCCAGCAGCCTCCCTAGCGGGAGAACCGGGGAGCTGTTTTTT
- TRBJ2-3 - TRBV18 CASSQRQELTDTQYF TGTGCCAGCTCTCAACGACAGGAGCTCACAGATACGCAGTATTTT
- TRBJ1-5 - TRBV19 CASSLSRNQPQHF TGTGCCAGTAGTTTGTCCAGAAATCAGCCCCAGCATTTT
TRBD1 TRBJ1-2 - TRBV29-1 CSARDRDPGYTF TGCAGCGCCCGGGACAGGGATCCTGGCTACACCTTC
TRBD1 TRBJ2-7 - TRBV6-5 CASSYGTGYYEQYF TGTGCCAGCAGTTACGGGACAGGCTACTACGAGCAGTACTTC
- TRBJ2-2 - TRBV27 CATRGSGSVELFF TGTGCCACCCGGGGTAGCGGCTCAGTCGAGCTGTTTTTT
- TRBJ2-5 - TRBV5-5 CASRSGQETQYF TGTGCCAGCAGGAGCGGGCAAGAGACCCAGTACTTC
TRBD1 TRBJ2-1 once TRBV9 CASSVEGQGGNEQFF TGTGCCAGCAGCGTAGAGGGACAGGGGGGCAATGAGCAGTTCTTC
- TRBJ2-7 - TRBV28 CASSFFSLAHSYEQYF TGTGCCAGCAGTTTTTTTTCTCTAGCGCACTCCTACGAGCAGTACTTC
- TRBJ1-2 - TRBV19 CASSIDYYGYTF TGTGCCAGTAGTATAGACTATTACGGCTACACCTTC
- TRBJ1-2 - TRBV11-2 CASSPRRDYGYTF TGTGCCAGCAGCCCCCGGCGGGACTATGGCTACACCTTC
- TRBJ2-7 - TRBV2 CASSALTGPYEQYF TGTGCCAGCAGTGCGTTAACAGGACCCTACGAGCAGTACTTC
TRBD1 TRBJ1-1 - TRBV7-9 CASSLGDRANTEAFF TGTGCCAGCAGCTTAGGGGACAGGGCGAACACTGAAGCTTTCTTT
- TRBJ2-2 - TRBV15 CATEKIPSEGGLDTGELFF TGTGCCACCGAAAAAATCCCGAGTGAGGGCGGCCTTGACACCGGGGAGCTGTTTTTT
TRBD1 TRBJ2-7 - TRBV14 CASSQGPGQGSYEQYF TGTGCCAGCAGCCAAGGTCCGGGACAGGGCTCCTACGAGCAGTACTTC
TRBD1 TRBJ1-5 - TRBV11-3 CASRTGVFWNQPQHF TGTGCCAGCAGAACAGGGGTGTTCTGGAATCAGCCCCAGCATTTT
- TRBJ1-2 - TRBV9 CASSRIIAGDYGYTF TGTGCCAGCAGCAGAATAATAGCAGGGGACTATGGCTACACCTTC
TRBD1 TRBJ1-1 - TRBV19 CASSHDRGRNTEAFF TGTGCCAGTAGTCACGACAGGGGGAGGAACACTGAAGCTTTCTTT
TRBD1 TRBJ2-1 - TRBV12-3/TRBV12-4 CASSLTGVNEQFF TGTGCCAGCAGTTTGACAGGGGTCAATGAGCAGTTCTTC
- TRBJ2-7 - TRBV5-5 CASSFYEGYEQYF TGTGCCAGCAGCTTCTATGAGGGCTACGAGCAGTACTTC
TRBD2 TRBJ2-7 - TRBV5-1 CASSQILPGTSGGSSYEQYF TGCGCCAGCAGCCAAATATTACCCGGGACTAGCGGGGGGAGCTCCTACGAGCAGTACTTC
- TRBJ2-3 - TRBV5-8 CASISGAARGTDTQYF TGTGCCAGCATTTCCGGAGCAGCACGGGGCACAGATACGCAGTATTTT
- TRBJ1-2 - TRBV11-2 CASSQSGEPLGYTF TGTGCCAGCAGCCAATCCGGGGAACCCTTGGGCTACACCTTC
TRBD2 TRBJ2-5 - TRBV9 CASSVGASGNLQETQYF TGTGCCAGCAGCGTAGGAGCTAGCGGGAACCTTCAAGAGACCCAGTACTTC
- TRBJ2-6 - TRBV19 CASSSTGANVLTF TGTGCCAGCAGTTCTACCGGGGCCAACGTCCTGACTTTC
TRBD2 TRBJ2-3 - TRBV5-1 CASSWVAGGVTSTDTQYF TGCGCCAGCAGCTGGGTAGCGGGAGGGGTCACTAGCACAGATACGCAGTATTTT
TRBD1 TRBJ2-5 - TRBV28 CASSLLGDRDIGTQYF TGTGCCAGCAGTTTATTGGGTGACAGGGACATCGGGACCCAGTACTTC
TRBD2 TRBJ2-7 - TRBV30 CAWSPPGVAGSYEQYF TGTGCCTGGAGTCCCCCCGGGGTAGCGGGGTCCTACGAGCAGTACTTC
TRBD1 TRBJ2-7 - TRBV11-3 CASSPGQGFHEQYF TGTGCCAGCAGCCCGGGACAGGGGTTCCACGAGCAGTACTTC
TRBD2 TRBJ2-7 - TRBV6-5 CASRLAGVDEQYF TGTGCCAGCAGGCTAGCGGGAGTCGACGAGCAGTACTTC
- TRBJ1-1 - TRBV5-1 CASSYDRFTEAFF TGCGCCAGCAGCTATGACAGATTCACTGAAGCTTTCTTT
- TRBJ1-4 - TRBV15 CATSSLGREGEKLFF TGTGCCACCAGCTCCCTGGGGAGGGAGGGTGAAAAACTGTTTTTT
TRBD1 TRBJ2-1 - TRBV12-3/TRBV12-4 CASNTGGGNEQFF TGTGCCAGCAACACAGGGGGTGGCAATGAGCAGTTCTTC
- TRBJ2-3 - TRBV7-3 CASSLDKDTQYF TGTGCCAGCAGCTTAGACAAAGATACGCAGTATTTT
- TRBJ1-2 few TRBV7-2 CASTRINRDGYTF TGTGCCAGCACCCGGATTAACAGAGATGGCTACACCTTC
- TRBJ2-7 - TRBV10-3 CAISQGGSTYEQYF TGTGCCATCAGTCAGGGGGGAAGCACCTACGAGCAGTACTTC
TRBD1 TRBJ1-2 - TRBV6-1 CASSEGDRVSSGGYTF TGTGCCAGCAGTGAAGGAGACAGGGTATCATCGGGGGGCTACACCTTC
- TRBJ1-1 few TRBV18 CASSPIGGNTEAFF TGTGCCAGCTCACCAATCGGGGGGAACACTGAAGCTTTCTTT
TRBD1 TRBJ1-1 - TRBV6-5 CASRTGGRTEAFF TGTGCCAGCAGGACAGGGGGAAGGACTGAAGCTTTCTTT
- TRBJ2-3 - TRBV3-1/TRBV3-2 CASTLKGATDTQYF TGTGCCAGCACCCTAAAAGGAGCCACAGATACGCAGTATTTT
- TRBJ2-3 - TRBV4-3 CASSQFTSTDTQYF TGCGCCAGCAGCCAATTTACTAGCACAGATACGCAGTATTTT
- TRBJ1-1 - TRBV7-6 CASSSIGVNTEAFF TGTGCCAGCAGCTCAATAGGGGTAAACACTGAAGCTTTCTTT
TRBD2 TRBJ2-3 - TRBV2 CASSPSGISTDTQYF TGTGCCAGCAGTCCTAGCGGGATAAGCACAGATACGCAGTATTTT
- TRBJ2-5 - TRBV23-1 CASSRSRSQETQYF TGCGCCAGCAGTCGGTCTAGGAGCCAAGAGACCCAGTACTTC
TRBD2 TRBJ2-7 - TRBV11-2 CASSFRGSGGPHEQYF TGTGCCAGCAGCTTCCGCGGGTCGGGAGGGCCCCACGAGCAGTACTTC
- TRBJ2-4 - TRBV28 CASSARGQGGKNIQYF TGTGCCAGCAGTGCCCGCGGGCAGGGAGGCAAAAACATTCAGTACTTC
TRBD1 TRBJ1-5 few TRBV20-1 CSASTPGQGNQPQHF TGCAGTGCTAGTACTCCGGGACAGGGGAATCAGCCCCAGCATTTT
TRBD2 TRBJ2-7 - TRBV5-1 CASSLTSGGTYEQYF TGCGCCAGCAGCCTGACTAGCGGGGGTACCTACGAGCAGTACTTC
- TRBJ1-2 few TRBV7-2 CASSSDRGRMDGYTF TGTGCCAGCAGCTCTGACCGCGGCCGTATGGATGGCTACACCTTC
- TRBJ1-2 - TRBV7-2 CASSYLVGGSYGYTF TGTGCCAGCAGCTACTTGGTCGGGGGATCCTATGGCTACACCTTC
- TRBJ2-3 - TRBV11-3 CASSRDSGTDTQYF TGTGCCAGCAGCAGGGACTCCGGCACAGATACGCAGTATTTT
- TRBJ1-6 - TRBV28 CASSPLSVTLHF TGTGCCAGCAGTCCTCTTTCAGTCACCCTCCACTTT
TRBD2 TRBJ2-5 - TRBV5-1 CASSSGVETQYF TGCGCCAGCAGTAGCGGGGTTGAGACCCAGTACTTC
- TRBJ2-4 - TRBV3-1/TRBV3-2 CASSQPDSAKNIQYF TGTGCCAGCAGCCAACCCGACTCAGCCAAAAACATTCAGTACTTC
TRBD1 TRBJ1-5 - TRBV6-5 CASNRDRGGQPQHF TGTGCCAGCAACAGAGACAGGGGAGGTCAGCCCCAGCATTTT
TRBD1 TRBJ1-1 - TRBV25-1 CASRRTGGETEAFF TGTGCCAGCAGAAGAACAGGGGGCGAGACTGAAGCTTTCTTT
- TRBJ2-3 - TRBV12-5 CASGLGLANTDTQYF TGTGCTAGTGGTTTAGGGCTAGCGAACACAGATACGCAGTATTTT
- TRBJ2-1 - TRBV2 CASSVDSYNEQFF TGTGCCAGCAGTGTGGACAGTTACAATGAGCAGTTCTTC